These 27 T cell receptor beta chains share one sample of origin, sequenced in a study of identifying expanded T cells in peripheral blood. Some clones are missing from TCRdb's copy, which holds only in-frame ones; the method was immunoSEQ multiplex PCR. The sample comprises 90,000 or so clones, more than 75% of which are singletons, and 5.6% rests with the top ten. The sequenced material came from blood. These receptors all come from a person between 18 and 70 years old in good health.

This clone showed up just once. The chain employs TRBV4-3 and TRBJ1-2, with D possibly matching TRBD1 (5 bases). CDR3 length equals 14 residues. CDR1 LGHNA and CDR2 YSLEER come from the germline V gene. The V end lost 4 bases, the J end lost 2 bases, and 11 bases lay between the germline ends. CDR3 loop: CASSPLPGNYGYTF. In DNA form, the CDR3 reads TGCGCCAGCAGCCCCCTACCAGGGAACTATGGCTACACCTTC.

This rearrangement joins TRBV19 to TRBJ1-1; D uncertain. Germline V gives CDR1 LNHDA, CDR2 SQIVND (reference sequence). The CDR3 has 13 residues. V gave up 9 bases and J gave up 5 bases, with 16 bases separating them. In DNA form, the CDR3 reads TGTGCCAGCAAACAGCATCCCCCAACTGAAGCTTTCTTT. Its translation is CASKQHPPTEAFF.

The chain links TRBV18 to TRBJ2-3, with D perhaps being TRBD1 or TRBD2 (5 bases each). Germline CDR1 and CDR2: KGHSH and LQKENI. V lost 0 bases to trimming and J lost 5 bases, with 9 bases between them. The CDR3 has 14 residues. The CDR3 coding sequence is TGTGCCAGCTCACCACCGAGAGGGGAAGATACGCAGTATTTT. Amino acids: CASSPPRGEDTQYF.

The rearrangement links TRBV19 to TRBJ2-7, with D possibly called TRBD1 or TRBD2 (5 bases each). The CDR3 sequence is 14 residues long. Germline CDR1 LNHDA, CDR2 SQIVND (reference sequence). The germline V and J ends were trimmed by 10 bases and 4 bases, with 20 bases remaining between them. In nucleotides, the CDR3 is TGTGCCACCGCAGACCCCGGGACCGGATACGAGCAGTACTTC. Protein sequence: CATADPGTGYEQYF.

V gene TRBV7-8 combines with J gene TRBJ1-4, with D possibly being TRBD1 (5 bases). The CDR3 loop spans 15 amino acids. Trimming took 5 bases from V and 5 from J, leaving 15 bases between them. Germline assignment: CDR1 SGHVS and CDR2 FQNEAQ. Here the CDR3 DNA reads TGTGCCAGCAGCAGAGGGGCAGCCATGAATGAAAAACTGTTTTTT. Its protein is CASSRGAAMNEKLFF.

The chain joins TRBV30 to TRBJ1-3, with TRBD1 identical over 8 bases. J lost 3 bases, V lost 8 bases, and 6 bases had no gene match. CDR1 is GTSNPN and CDR2 is SVGIG in the germline V gene (reference sequence). CDR3 size: 13 residues. For the CDR3, the DNA is TGTGCCGGAGACAGGGGTTATGGAAACACCATATATTTT. This translates into CAGDRGYGNTIYF.

CDR3 sequence (DNA): TGTGCCTGGAGTGCAGGCACCGGGGAGCTGTTTTTT. It translates to CAWSAGTGELFF. V is TRBV30 and J is TRBJ2-2; no clear D gene. The germline CDR1 and CDR2 sequences are GTSNPN and SVGIG (reference sequence). The V gene lost 1 base and the J gene lost 4 bases, with 4 bases spanning the gap. The CDR3 is 12 amino acids.

The CDR3 protein is CASSPGTANTGELFF. CDR3 DNA sequence: TGTGCCAGCAGTCCTGGGACAGCGAACACCGGGGAGCTGTTTTTT. The J gene is TRBJ2-2, the V gene TRBV6-6; TRBD1 matches at 7 bases. Germline V gives CDR1 MNHNY, CDR2 SVGAGI (reference sequence). J gave up 0 bases and V 5 bases, and 3 bases lay outside the gene matches. CDR3 length: 15 amino acids.

This clone was seen only once. The CDR3 reads CASSAVQGNYGYTF. DNA for the CDR3: TGTGCCAGCAGTGCAGTACAGGGAAACTATGGCTACACCTTC. The V and J genes are TRBV25-1 and TRBJ1-2; a possible D gene is TRBD1 (6 bases). This CDR3 region has 14 residues. CDR1 MGHDK and CDR2 SYGVNS come from the germline V gene. Between the trimmed V and J ends, which lost 4 bases and 2 bases, there was a span of 11 bases.

This sequence joins TRBV30 and TRBJ1-1; 8 bases map to TRBD1. CDR3 size: 15 residues. Germline values: CDR1 GTSNPN, CDR2 SVGIG (reference sequence). CDR3 nucleotide sequence: TGTGCACTACAGGGGGTTTCCCGATGGGGAACTGAAGCTTTCTTT. It specifies CALQGVSRWGTEAFF.

The V gene is TRBV7-3, the J gene TRBJ2-3; unclear D gene. This CDR3 comprises 12 residues. Germline V gene data show CDR1 as SGHTA and CDR2 as FQGTGA. The V end was cut by 5 bases, the J end by 6 bases, with 9 bases between. CDR3 residues: CASSPGGDTQYF. The CDR3 bases are TGTGCCAGCAGCCCAGGTGGGGATACGCAGTATTTT.

The rearrangement links TRBV5-6 to TRBJ2-7, with 11 nucleotides matching TRBD1. Germline V gene sequence: CDR1 SGHDT, CDR2 YYEEEE. This CDR3 is built from 15 residues. V lost 4 bases and J lost 0; bases outside the gene matches: 3. The DNA for the CDR3 is TGTGCCAGCAGCCCGGGACAGGGGGTCTCCTACGAGCAGTACTTC. This translates into CASSPGQGVSYEQYF. The whole variable domain, filled in from reference TRBV5-6 and TRBJ2-7, reads DAGVTQSPTHLIKTRGQQVTLRCSPKSGHDTVSWYQQALGQGPQFIFQYYEEEERQRGNFPDRFSGHQFPNYSSELNVNALLLGDSALYLCASSPGQGVSYEQYFGPGTRLTVT.

The DNA for the CDR3 is TGTGCCAGCAGCTTAGCAGGGGCTGGTGGCTACACCTTC. Protein sequence: CASSLAGAGGYTF. The rearrangement links TRBV7-9 to TRBJ1-2; possibly TRBD1 for D (5 bases). The V and J ends lost 0 bases and 7 bases respectively, with 9 bases between them. Germline V gene lookup returns CDR1 SEHNR and CDR2 FQNEAQ (reference sequence). The CDR3 covers 13 residues.

V is TRBV2 and J is TRBJ2-2; 7 bases fit TRBD1. V lost 1 base to trimming and J lost 1 base; unmatched junction nucleotides: 3. The CDR3 covers 16 residues. Germline CDR1 is SNHLY and CDR2 is FYNNEI. CDR3 nucleotide sequence: TGTGCCAGCAGTGAAGATGACAGGGTGAACACCGGGGAGCTGTTTTTT. Amino acid sequence: CASSEDDRVNTGELFF.

The chain combines TRBV7-8 with TRBJ2-1; 9 bases are shared with TRBD2. CDR1 SGHVS and CDR2 FQNEAQ come from the germline V gene. The CDR3 runs to 17 residues. The junction had 17 bases not matched to a gene; V was cut back by 5 bases and J by 9 bases. CDR3 DNA: TGTGCCAGCAGCGCCCGCCCGGGGACTAGCATGGAGGGTGAGCAGTTCTTC. It is translated as CASSARPGTSMEGEQFF.

The chain joins TRBV19 to TRBJ1-4, with 8 bases identical to TRBD1. The CDR3 sequence is 15 residues long. Germline loops: CDR1 LNHDA, CDR2 SQIVND (reference sequence). The V segment lost 9 bases and the J segment 0 bases; nucleotides outside the gene matches: 6. The DNA of the CDR3 is TGTGCCAGCCAGGGGGCGACGGCAACTAATGAAAAACTGTTTTTT. Protein: CASQGATATNEKLFF.

The CDR3: CASSLGTTNYGYTF. As DNA, the CDR3 is TGTGCCAGCAGCTTAGGGACCACTAACTATGGCTACACCTTC. The chain joins TRBV11-3 to TRBJ1-2; no reliable D call. Germline V gives CDR1 SGHNT, CDR2 YENEEA. The CDR3 runs to 14 residues. Between the trimmed V and J ends, which lost 1 base and 0 bases, there was a span of 6 bases.

The chain has TRBV10-2 and TRBJ1-6; D might be TRBD1 (6 bases). The CDR3 length is 15 residues. Germline values: CDR1 WSHSY, CDR2 SAAADI. Trimming cost V 9 bases and J 10 bases, with 22 bases left between them. Here the CDR3 DNA reads TGCGCCAGTATCGCCGACAGGCGGAGTAACTCACCCCTCCACTTT. Encoded protein: CASIADRRSNSPLHF.

The rearrangement uses TRBV2 and TRBJ2-7; D is possibly TRBD1 (5 bases). CDR1 and CDR2 from the germline V gene are SNHLY and FYNNEI. CDR3 length: 14 amino acids. V dropped 4 bases and J dropped 7 bases, with 17 bases sitting between them. The CDR3 loop reads CASSVFGLGQEQYF. In DNA form, the CDR3 reads TGTGCCAGCAGTGTCTTTGGGCTCGGACAAGAGCAGTACTTC. Based on the CDR3 plus reference TRBV2 and TRBJ2-7, the full variable domain is EPEVTQTPSHQVTQMGQEVILRCVPISNHLYFYWYRQILGQKVEFLVSFYNNEISEKSEIFDDQFSVERPDGSNFTLKIRSTKLEDSAMYFCASSVFGLGQEQYFGPGTRLTVT.

The chain uses TRBV25-1 and TRBJ2-6, with a weak D call TRBD1 (5 bases). The CDR3 has 16 amino acids. Germline assignment: CDR1 MGHDK and CDR2 SYGVNS. V lost 5 bases and J 3 bases, leaving 14 bases between the germline ends. DNA for the CDR3: TGTGCCAGCAGTACCTACTCAGGGCGTGGGGCCAACGTCCTGACTTTC. Translated, it gives CASSTYSGRGANVLTF.

This chain joins TRBV14 and TRBJ1-2; no reliable D call. V was cut by 4 bases and J by 2 bases, with 14 bases left in between. This CDR3 region has 15 residues. In germline, CDR1 is SGHDN, CDR2 FVKESK. Here the CDR3 reads CASSPRLLGNYGYTF. In DNA form, the CDR3 reads TGTGCCAGCAGCCCGCGCTTGTTGGGAAACTATGGCTACACCTTC.

The V and J genes are TRBV19 and TRBJ1-2, with 7 nucleotides matching TRBD1. The CDR3 covers 16 residues. After removal of 6 bases from V and 5 bases from J, the junction contained 15 bases not matched to a gene. Germline V gene sequence: CDR1 LNHDA, CDR2 SQIVND (reference sequence). The CDR3 DNA sequence: TGTGCCAGTAGCGATAAGGGGGCAGGAGAACTATATGGCTACACCTTC. It encodes CASSDKGAGELYGYTF.

The rearrangement uses TRBV18 and TRBJ1-2; D remains ambiguous. The germline V gene has CDR1 KGHSH and CDR2 LQKENI. Trimming removed 2 bases from V and 0 bases from J, with 4 bases in between. The CDR3 has 13 residues. In DNA, the CDR3 is TGTGCCAGCTCACCAGGAGCTAACTATGGCTACACCTTC. Residues: CASSPGANYGYTF.

J is TRBJ1-6 and V is TRBV6-1, with 7 bases fitting TRBD1. Germline V gives CDR1 MNHNS, CDR2 SASEGT. V shed 2 bases, J shed 11 bases, and the junction held 9 bases outside the gene matches. The CDR3 has 15 residues. The CDR3 region has the DNA TGTGCCAGCAGTGAAACCAGACAGGGTGCTCCACCCCTCCACTTT. As protein: CASSETRQGAPPLHF.

The chain employs TRBV9 and TRBJ1-1, with D unclear. The CDR3 has 14 residues. Germline CDR1 SGDLS, CDR2 YYNGEE. Trimming took 0 bases from V and 0 from J, leaving 6 bases between them. The CDR3 sequence is CASSVEAMNTEAFF. CDR3 DNA: TGTGCCAGCAGCGTAGAAGCAATGAACACTGAAGCTTTCTTT.

The chain links TRBV6-1 to TRBJ2-3; TRBD1 aligns across 8 bases. There are 11 residues in the CDR3. Germline-derived CDR1 and CDR2 are MNHNS and SASEGT. With V trimmed by 8 bases and J by 11 bases, 6 bases remained unmatched. For the CDR3, the DNA is TGTGCCAGCGGCCGACAGGGGAGGCAGTATTTT. This gives the protein CASGRQGRQYF.

V is TRBV27 and J is TRBJ1-1; TRBD1 might be the D (6 bases). The CDR3 is 13 amino acids. Germline V gives CDR1 MNHEY, CDR2 SMNVEV (reference sequence). With 5 bases removed from V and 5 bases from J, the gap between germline ends came to 12 bases. CDR3 bases: TGTGCCAGCAGTCTCCAGGGGAGGACTGAAGCTTTCTTT. Protein: CASSLQGRTEAFF.